This T cell receptor (beta chain) was recovered during a study of T cells in Graves' hyperthyroidism and ophthalmopathy. The length of the CDR3 is 15 residues. Germline CDR1 reads SGHAT; CDR2 reads FQNNGV. Study-wide results and limits: Blood also held most thyroid clonotypes expanded beyond 0.001. The model foresaw ophthalmopathy a median approximately 6.3 months prior to onset. A model of 13 V-J features distinguished ophthalmopathy from stable hyperthyroidism.

Worth noting for this clonotype: Its antigen remains unidentified. At one boundary the junction diverges from the germline segment, which might be a read error.

The investigators amplified TCR beta CDR3 regions from RNA transcripts. Researchers ran a first-round RT-PCR on the TCR CDR3 using the HTBI primer set. Each CDR3 protein gets one entry after TCRdb re-called the multiplex PCR reads with MiXCR. The sample lists 500,000 to 650,000 distinct CDR3 sequences; over 45% were seen once. Orbital computed tomography and thyroid ultrasound, together with serum TRAb and thyroxine and clinical symptoms, were used for diagnoses. Sample: peripheral blood or thyroid tissue (not recorded which). The chain has TRBV11-2 and TRBJ1-4, with D possibly being TRBD1 (5 bases). The clonotype comes from an adult woman with Graves' disease, either hyperthyroidism or ophthalmopathy (not recorded which). The CDR3 coding sequence is TGTGCCAGCAGCTTAGACAGGGTTGGTGATGAAAACCTGTTTTTT. Protein: CASSLDRVGDENLFF. The full variable domain, with the rest looked up from reference TRBV11-2 and TRBJ1-4, is EAGVAQSPRYKIIEKRQSVAFWCNPISGHATLYWYQQILGQGPKLLIQFQNNGVVDDSQLPKDRFSAERLKGVDSTLKIQPAKLEDSAVYLCASSLDRVGDENLFFGSGTQLSVL.